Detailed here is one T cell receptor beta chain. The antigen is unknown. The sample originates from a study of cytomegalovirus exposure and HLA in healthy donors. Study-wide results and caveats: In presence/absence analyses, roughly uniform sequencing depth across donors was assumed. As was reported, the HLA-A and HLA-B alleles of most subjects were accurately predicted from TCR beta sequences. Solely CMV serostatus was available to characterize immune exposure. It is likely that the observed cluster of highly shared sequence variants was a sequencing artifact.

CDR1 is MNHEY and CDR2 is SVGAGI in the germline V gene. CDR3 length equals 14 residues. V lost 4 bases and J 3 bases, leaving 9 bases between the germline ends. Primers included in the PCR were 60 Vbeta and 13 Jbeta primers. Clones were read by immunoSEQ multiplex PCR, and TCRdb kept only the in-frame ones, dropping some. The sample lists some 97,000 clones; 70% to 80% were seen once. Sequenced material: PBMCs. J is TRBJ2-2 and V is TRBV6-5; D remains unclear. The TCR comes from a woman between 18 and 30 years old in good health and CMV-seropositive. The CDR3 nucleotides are TGTGCCAGCAGTTCGGCAGGCCACACCGGGGAGCTGTTTTTT. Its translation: CASSSAGHTGELFF.